The rows below give T cell receptor beta chains drawn from one sample of a study of blood T cell repertoires in COVID-19. Repertoires were generated with immunoSEQ multiplex PCR, while TCRdb's copy carries only in-frame clones and drops some. The sample has 250,000 or so clones, roughly four fifths seen once. Sequences were obtained from peripheral blood. All receptors come from a man older than 75 with acute or convalescent COVID-19. Both conserved end residues are part of each CDR3. Fields, in order: CDR3 length, clone size, V gene, J gene, D gene, CDR3 protein, CDR3 DNA. A D gene is named only where the DNA matches it firmly. Clone sizes are given selectively: once, few, many, or a class where the clone is expanded.

len: 15; abundance: few; v_gene: TRBV7-8; j_gene: TRBJ2-7; d_gene: TRBD2; CDR3aa: CASSPGLARAYEQYF; CDR3nt: TGTGCCAGCAGCCCGGGACTAGCGAGAGCCTACGAGCAGTACTTC
len: 12; abundance: -; v_gene: TRBV28; j_gene: TRBJ1-2; d_gene: TRBD1; CDR3aa: CATTGARYGYTF; CDR3nt: TGTGCCACCACAGGGGCCCGCTATGGCTACACCTTC
len: 14; abundance: -; v_gene: TRBV19; j_gene: TRBJ2-7; d_gene: TRBD2; CDR3aa: CASSNAGVTYEQYF; CDR3nt: TGTGCCAGTAGTAACGCGGGAGTCACCTACGAGCAGTACTTC
len: 14; abundance: -; v_gene: TRBV28; j_gene: TRBJ2-3; d_gene: TRBD2; CDR3aa: CATHSGGDIHTQYF; CDR3nt: TGTGCCACCCATAGCGGGGGGGATATTCATACGCAGTATTTT
len: 14; abundance: few; v_gene: TRBV4-1; j_gene: TRBJ2-7; d_gene: -; CDR3aa: CASRHASRGYEQYF; CDR3nt: TGCGCCAGCAGACACGCTAGCAGGGGCTACGAGCAGTACTTC
len: 16; abundance: once; v_gene: TRBV11-2; j_gene: TRBJ1-6; d_gene: -; CDR3aa: CASSLVGGRRDSPLHF; CDR3nt: TGTGCCAGCAGCTTAGTGGGCGGCAGGCGGGATTCACCCCTCCACTTT
len: 14; abundance: -; v_gene: TRBV2; j_gene: TRBJ1-3; d_gene: -; CDR3aa: CASSEGTVGNTIYF; CDR3nt: TGTGCCAGCAGTGAAGGGACAGTTGGAAACACCATATATTTT
len: 13; abundance: -; v_gene: TRBV6-1; j_gene: TRBJ1-1; d_gene: -; CDR3aa: CASTYPPNTEAFF; CDR3nt: TGTGCCAGCACCTACCCTCCGAACACTGAAGCTTTCTTT
len: 15; abundance: -; v_gene: TRBV27; j_gene: TRBJ2-1; d_gene: -; CDR3aa: CASSPRARQHNEQFF; CDR3nt: TGTGCCAGCAGTCCTAGGGCCCGACAGCACAATGAGCAGTTCTTC
len: 13; abundance: -; v_gene: TRBV12-3/TRBV12-4; j_gene: TRBJ1-5; d_gene: -; CDR3aa: CASSQGLDQPQHF; CDR3nt: TGTGCCAGCAGTCAGGGGTTGGATCAGCCCCAGCATTTT
len: 12; abundance: -; v_gene: TRBV28; j_gene: TRBJ2-7; d_gene: -; CDR3aa: CASSPRAYEQYF; CDR3nt: TGTGCCAGCAGTCCCAGGGCCTACGAGCAGTACTTC
len: 15; abundance: -; v_gene: TRBV28; j_gene: TRBJ2-6; d_gene: -; CDR3aa: CASSTASSGANVLTF; CDR3nt: TGTGCCAGCAGTACTGCATCCTCTGGGGCCAACGTCCTGACTTTC
len: 13; abundance: few; v_gene: TRBV30; j_gene: TRBJ2-5; d_gene: -; CDR3aa: CAWGRGLRETQYF; CDR3nt: TGTGCCTGGGGCAGGGGCCTACGGGAGACCCAGTACTTC
len: 13; abundance: -; v_gene: TRBV6-6; j_gene: TRBJ1-2; d_gene: TRBD1; CDR3aa: CASSTPTGHGYTF; CDR3nt: TGTGCCAGCAGTACCCCGACAGGGCATGGCTACACCTTC
len: 14; abundance: -; v_gene: TRBV20-1; j_gene: TRBJ1-5; d_gene: -; CDR3aa: CSASRFQGNQPQHF; CDR3nt: TGCAGTGCTAGTCGGTTCCAGGGAAATCAGCCCCAGCATTTT
len: 17; abundance: -; v_gene: TRBV11-2; j_gene: TRBJ2-1; d_gene: TRBD2; CDR3aa: CASSLNYGGRAGNEQFF; CDR3nt: TGTGCCAGCAGCTTAAACTATGGCGGGAGGGCCGGGAATGAGCAGTTCTTC
len: 13; abundance: -; v_gene: TRBV6-5; j_gene: TRBJ1-5; d_gene: -; CDR3aa: CASRRGTGQPQHF; CDR3nt: TGTGCCAGCAGACGCGGCACGGGGCAGCCCCAGCATTTT
len: 15; abundance: few; v_gene: TRBV6-5; j_gene: TRBJ1-6; d_gene: -; CDR3aa: CASSRGRDYNSPLHF; CDR3nt: TGTGCCAGCAGTCGCGGACGGGATTATAATTCACCCCTCCACTTT
len: 16; abundance: -; v_gene: TRBV6-5; j_gene: TRBJ2-7; d_gene: TRBD1; CDR3aa: CASSYYGRDRASEQYF; CDR3nt: TGTGCCAGCAGTTATTACGGCCGGGACAGGGCCTCCGAGCAGTACTTC
len: 17; abundance: -; v_gene: TRBV6-2/TRBV6-3; j_gene: TRBJ2-1; d_gene: TRBD2; CDR3aa: CASSYTLSGGHYNEQFF; CDR3nt: TGTGCCAGCAGTTACACACTTAGCGGGGGGCACTACAATGAGCAGTTCTTC
len: 13; abundance: -; v_gene: TRBV25-1; j_gene: TRBJ1-1; d_gene: -; CDR3aa: CASSAGGNTEAFF; CDR3nt: TGTGCCAGCAGCGCCGGCGGGAACACTGAAGCTTTCTTT
len: 15; abundance: -; v_gene: TRBV18; j_gene: TRBJ2-7; d_gene: TRBD1; CDR3aa: CASSPPKGGLSEQYF; CDR3nt: TGTGCCAGCTCACCACCGAAAGGGGGCCTTTCTGAGCAGTACTTC
len: 14; abundance: -; v_gene: TRBV7-3; j_gene: TRBJ2-7; d_gene: TRBD1; CDR3aa: CASSVQGPSYEQYF; CDR3nt: TGTGCCAGCAGCGTACAGGGGCCCTCCTACGAGCAGTACTTC
len: 12; abundance: -; v_gene: TRBV5-6; j_gene: TRBJ2-1; d_gene: -; CDR3aa: CASSPYLRGQFF; CDR3nt: TGTGCCAGCAGCCCGTATCTAAGGGGGCAGTTCTTC
len: 14; abundance: -; v_gene: TRBV18; j_gene: TRBJ2-2; d_gene: -; CDR3aa: CASSPSALTGELFF; CDR3nt: TGTGCCAGCTCACCAAGTGCCCTAACCGGGGAGCTGTTTTTT
len: 17; abundance: once; v_gene: TRBV6-2/TRBV6-3; j_gene: TRBJ2-2; d_gene: -; CDR3aa: CASSYSRPGGGTGELFF; CDR3nt: TGTGCCAGCAGTTACTCGAGACCCGGGGGAGGCACCGGGGAGCTGTTTTTT
len: 16; abundance: -; v_gene: TRBV6-1; j_gene: TRBJ2-7; d_gene: -; CDR3aa: CASSAPRVGGVYEQYF; CDR3nt: TGTGCCAGCAGTGCTCCGAGGGTAGGGGGGGTCTACGAGCAGTACTTC
len: 16; abundance: -; v_gene: TRBV21-1; j_gene: TRBJ2-1; d_gene: -; CDR3aa: CASSKGEAGPYNEQFF; CDR3nt: TGTGCCAGCAGCAAAGGGGAAGCGGGGCCCTACAATGAGCAGTTCTTC
len: 11; abundance: -; v_gene: TRBV11-1; j_gene: TRBJ1-1; d_gene: -; CDR3aa: CASGLLTEAFF; CDR3nt: TGTGCCAGCGGGCTGTTAACTGAAGCTTTCTTT
len: 21; abundance: few; v_gene: TRBV21-1; j_gene: TRBJ2-2; d_gene: -; CDR3aa: CASSKWWRTSGRAPNTGELFF; CDR3nt: TGTGCCAGCAGCAAATGGTGGAGGACTAGCGGGAGGGCCCCGAACACCGGGGAGCTGTTTTTT
len: 14; abundance: once; v_gene: TRBV10-2; j_gene: TRBJ1-5; d_gene: -; CDR3aa: CASTTDRFGQPQHF; CDR3nt: TGCGCCAGCACCACCGACAGGTTTGGACAGCCCCAGCATTTT
len: 16; abundance: once; v_gene: TRBV24-1; j_gene: TRBJ1-5; d_gene: -; CDR3aa: CATSDPRRGANQPQHF; CDR3nt: TGTGCCACCAGTGATCCGAGGCGGGGAGCAAATCAGCCCCAGCATTTT
len: 14; abundance: -; v_gene: TRBV21-1; j_gene: TRBJ1-5; d_gene: -; CDR3aa: CASPAGANNQPQHF; CDR3nt: TGTGCCAGCCCCGCAGGGGCGAACAATCAGCCCCAGCATTTT
len: 14; abundance: -; v_gene: TRBV5-4; j_gene: TRBJ1-2; d_gene: TRBD1; CDR3aa: CASSLRTGLYGYTF; CDR3nt: TGTGCCAGCAGCTTAAGGACAGGGCTCTATGGCTACACCTTC
len: 15; abundance: -; v_gene: TRBV7-9; j_gene: TRBJ1-2; d_gene: TRBD1; CDR3aa: CASSTPGQGAVGYTF; CDR3nt: TGTGCCAGCAGCACCCCCGGACAGGGGGCGGTTGGCTACACCTTC
len: 16; abundance: -; v_gene: TRBV10-3; j_gene: TRBJ2-1; d_gene: TRBD2; CDR3aa: CAISPNGAGLGNEQFF; CDR3nt: TGTGCCATCAGTCCCAACGGAGCGGGACTCGGGAATGAGCAGTTCTTC
len: 15; abundance: -; v_gene: TRBV2; j_gene: TRBJ1-2; d_gene: -; CDR3aa: CASTLRGARGYGYTF; CDR3nt: TGTGCCAGCACCCTCCGCGGGGCCCGTGGCTATGGCTACACCTTC
len: 14; abundance: -; v_gene: TRBV7-2; j_gene: TRBJ1-3; d_gene: -; CDR3aa: CASSTGDSGNTIYF; CDR3nt: TGTGCCAGCAGCACCGGTGACTCTGGAAACACCATATATTTT
len: 15; abundance: -; v_gene: TRBV9; j_gene: TRBJ2-2; d_gene: -; CDR3aa: CASSAPSTVTGELFF; CDR3nt: TGTGCCAGCAGCGCGCCGTCGACAGTCACCGGGGAGCTGTTTTTT
len: 13; abundance: -; v_gene: TRBV27; j_gene: TRBJ1-5; d_gene: TRBD1; CDR3aa: CASKGARNQPQHF; CDR3nt: TGTGCCAGCAAGGGGGCTAGAAATCAGCCCCAGCATTTT
len: 17; abundance: -; v_gene: TRBV27; j_gene: TRBJ2-1; d_gene: -; CDR3aa: CASSARRASKTYNEQFF; CDR3nt: TGTGCCAGCAGTGCAAGGAGGGCCTCCAAAACCTACAATGAGCAGTTCTTC
len: 15; abundance: -; v_gene: TRBV4-2; j_gene: TRBJ2-7; d_gene: -; CDR3aa: CASSQESSGLREQYF; CDR3nt: TGTGCCAGCAGCCAAGAATCGAGCGGACTGAGGGAGCAGTACTTC
len: 15; abundance: -; v_gene: TRBV24-1; j_gene: TRBJ2-3; d_gene: -; CDR3aa: CATSDSQVSTDTQYF; CDR3nt: TGTGCCACCAGTGATTCACAGGTTAGCACAGATACGCAGTATTTT
len: 15; abundance: once; v_gene: TRBV27; j_gene: TRBJ2-7; d_gene: TRBD2; CDR3aa: CASSPSPGGTGEQYF; CDR3nt: TGTGCCAGCAGCCCTTCTCCGGGGGGAACGGGAGAGCAGTACTTC